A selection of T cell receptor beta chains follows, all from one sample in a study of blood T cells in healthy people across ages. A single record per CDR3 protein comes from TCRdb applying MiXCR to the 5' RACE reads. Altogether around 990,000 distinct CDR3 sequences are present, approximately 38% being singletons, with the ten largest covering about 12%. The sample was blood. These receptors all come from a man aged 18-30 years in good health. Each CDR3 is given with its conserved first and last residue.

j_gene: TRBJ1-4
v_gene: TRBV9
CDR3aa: CASSVGGSANEKLFF

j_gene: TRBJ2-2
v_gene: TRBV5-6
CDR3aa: CASSFDTSGNTGELFF

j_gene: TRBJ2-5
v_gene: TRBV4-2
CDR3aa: CASSQDGTEPQETQYF

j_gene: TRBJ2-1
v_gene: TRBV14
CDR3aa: CASSPRLAGEIYNEQFF

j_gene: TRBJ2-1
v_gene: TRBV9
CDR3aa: CASSVLLAGGDDEQFF

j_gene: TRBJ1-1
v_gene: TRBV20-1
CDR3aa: CSARVEAGNTEAFF

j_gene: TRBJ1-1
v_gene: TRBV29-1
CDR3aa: CSASPTPTEAFF

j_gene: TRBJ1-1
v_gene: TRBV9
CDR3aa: CASSVVEGGWNTEAFF

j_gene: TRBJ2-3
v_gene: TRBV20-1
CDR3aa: CSAMGGSYDLSTDTQYF

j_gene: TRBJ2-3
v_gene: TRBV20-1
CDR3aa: CSGGGTSTDTQYF

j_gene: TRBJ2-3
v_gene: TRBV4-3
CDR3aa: CASSVGHTDTQYF

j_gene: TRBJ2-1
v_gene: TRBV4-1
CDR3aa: CASSQSYRGSYNEQFF

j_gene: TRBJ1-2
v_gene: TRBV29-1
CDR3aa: CSVRDTGAVGYTF

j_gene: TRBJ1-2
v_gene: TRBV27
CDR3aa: CASSSIWGSNYGYTF

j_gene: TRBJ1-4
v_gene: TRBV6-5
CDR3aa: CASRTDRDRDEKLFF

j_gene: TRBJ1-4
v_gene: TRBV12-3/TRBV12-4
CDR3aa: CASSLTGTELFF